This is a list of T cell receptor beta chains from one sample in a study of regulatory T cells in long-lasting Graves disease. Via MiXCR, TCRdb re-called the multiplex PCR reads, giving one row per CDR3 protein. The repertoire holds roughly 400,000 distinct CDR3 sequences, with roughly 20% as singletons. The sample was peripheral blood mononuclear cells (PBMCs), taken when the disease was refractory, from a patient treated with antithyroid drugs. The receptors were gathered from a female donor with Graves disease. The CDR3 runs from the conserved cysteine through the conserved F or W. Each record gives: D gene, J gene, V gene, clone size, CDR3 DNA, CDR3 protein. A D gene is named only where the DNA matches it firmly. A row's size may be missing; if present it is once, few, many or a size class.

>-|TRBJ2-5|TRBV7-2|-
TGTGCCAGCAGCTTCGGGGTGTTCCAAGAGACCCAGTACTTC
CASSFGVFQETQYF
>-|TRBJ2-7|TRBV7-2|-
TGTGCCAGCAGCTCGGACAGCATAGCCCTTGAGCAGTACTTC
CASSSDSIALEQYF
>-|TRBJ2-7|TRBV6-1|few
TGTGCCACAAGAAGACACGTCTCCTACGAGCAGTACTTC
CATRRHVSYEQYF
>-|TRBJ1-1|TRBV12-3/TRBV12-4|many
TGTGCCAGCAGTTTAGCGCAGGGTAACACTGAAGCTTTCTTT
CASSLAQGNTEAFF
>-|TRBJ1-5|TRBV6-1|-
TGTGCCAGCAAGACAGGACAGCTAAGCAATCAGCCCCAGCATTTT
CASKTGQLSNQPQHF
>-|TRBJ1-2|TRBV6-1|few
TGTGCCAGCAGCCTTCCAAGGTACCCAGGGATTGGCTACACCTTC
CASSLPRYPGIGYTF
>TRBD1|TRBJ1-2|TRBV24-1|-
TGTGCCACCAGTGAGTCTACGACAGGGACCGCCTATGGCTACACCTTC
CATSESTTGTAYGYTF
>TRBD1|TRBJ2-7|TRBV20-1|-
TGCAGTGCATCGAACGACAGGGTGGCCTACGAGCAGTACTTC
CSASNDRVAYEQYF
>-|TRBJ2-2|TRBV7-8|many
TGTGCCAGCAGCTCAACAGTTACCGGGGAGCTGTTTTTT
CASSSTVTGELFF
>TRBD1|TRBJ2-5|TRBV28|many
TGTGCCAGCAGTCAGGACCGGGACAGACAAGAGACCCAGTACTTC
CASSQDRDRQETQYF
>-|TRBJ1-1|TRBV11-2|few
TGTGCCAGCAGCCCTAGCAGGGCCCTGAACACTGAAGCTTTCTTT
CASSPSRALNTEAFF
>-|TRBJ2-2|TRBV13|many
TGTGCCAGCAGCGCCGCCGGGACCACGAACACCGGGGAGCTGTTTTTT
CASSAAGTTNTGELFF
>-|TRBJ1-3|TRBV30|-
TGTGCCTGGCGACTTCATGACTCTGGAAACACCATATATTTT
CAWRLHDSGNTIYF